This is a list of T cell receptor beta chains from one sample in a study of T-cell memory formation after mild COVID-19. TCRdb used MiXCR to reprocess the 5' RACE reads, holding one entry per CDR3 protein. This table has around 310,000 distinct CDR3 sequences, more than 15% appearing once. The material sequenced was PBMCs or a T cell subset sorted from them (not recorded which). The receptors were sampled from a man in his late teens or twenties who had mild COVID-19 (a few samples of this study predate the infection). Cell type and time point are not known. The CDR3 runs from the conserved cysteine through the conserved F or W. The order of the fields is D gene, clone size, J gene, V gene, CDR3 protein, CDR3 DNA. The D gene is left open where the match is weak. Some rows have no size entry. The others give once, few or many, or a class for an expanded clone.

d_call: NA; clone_size: NA; j_call: TRBJ2-3; v_call: TRBV6-5; cdr3_aa: CASSYSAGGVGTDTQYF; cdr3_nt: TGTGCCAGCAGTTACTCCGCTGGGGGAGTAGGGACAGATACGCAGTATTTT
d_call: NA; clone_size: few; j_call: TRBJ1-1; v_call: TRBV5-5; cdr3_aa: CASSGAPTGPNTEAFF; cdr3_nt: TGTGCCAGCAGCGGGGCTCCGACAGGCCCGAACACTGAAGCTTTCTTT
d_call: NA; clone_size: many; j_call: TRBJ2-3; v_call: TRBV20-1; cdr3_aa: CSALVGRADTQYF; cdr3_nt: TGCAGTGCCCTGGTAGGGCGGGCAGATACGCAGTATTTT
d_call: TRBD1; clone_size: NA; j_call: TRBJ2-1; v_call: TRBV7-3; cdr3_aa: CASSLNAGGLGEQFF; cdr3_nt: TGTGCCAGCAGCTTAAATGCAGGGGGCCTAGGTGAGCAGTTCTTC
d_call: NA; clone_size: many; j_call: TRBJ2-7; v_call: TRBV7-8; cdr3_aa: CASSLGQFYEQYF; cdr3_nt: TGTGCCAGCAGCTTAGGGCAGTTCTACGAGCAGTACTTC
d_call: TRBD2; clone_size: few; j_call: TRBJ2-5; v_call: TRBV3-1; cdr3_aa: CASSQASAGGTGRTQYF; cdr3_nt: TGTGCCAGCAGCCAAGCGAGCGCGGGGGGTACCGGAAGGACCCAGTACTTC
d_call: NA; clone_size: NA; j_call: TRBJ1-3; v_call: TRBV20-1; cdr3_aa: CSARGPTAVGTIYF; cdr3_nt: TGCAGTGCTAGAGGCCCAACCGCTGTCGGCACCATATATTTT
d_call: NA; clone_size: few; j_call: TRBJ2-2; v_call: TRBV5-5; cdr3_aa: CASSLDQRRTGELFF; cdr3_nt: TGTGCCAGCAGCTTGGATCAGAGGCGGACCGGGGAGCTGTTTTTT
d_call: TRBD2; clone_size: NA; j_call: TRBJ2-1; v_call: TRBV2; cdr3_aa: CASSDIASGAINEQFF; cdr3_nt: TGTGCCAGCAGTGACATCGCTAGCGGGGCCATCAATGAGCAGTTCTTC
d_call: NA; clone_size: NA; j_call: TRBJ2-7; v_call: TRBV30; cdr3_aa: CAWGQGLYEQYF; cdr3_nt: TGTGCCTGGGGGCAGGGGCTATACGAGCAGTACTTC
d_call: TRBD1; clone_size: NA; j_call: TRBJ1-2; v_call: TRBV24-1; cdr3_aa: CATSDPGTGDYGYTF; cdr3_nt: TGTGCCACCAGTGATCCCGGGACAGGGGACTATGGCTACACCTTC
d_call: NA; clone_size: few; j_call: TRBJ2-7; v_call: TRBV25-1; cdr3_aa: CASSDLFGRGDDYEQYF; cdr3_nt: TGTGCCAGCAGTGACCTCTTTGGACGGGGCGACGACTACGAGCAGTACTTC
d_call: TRBD2; clone_size: NA; j_call: TRBJ2-1; v_call: TRBV11-2; cdr3_aa: CASGIAAGGVDNEQFF; cdr3_nt: TGTGCCAGCGGGATAGCAGCGGGGGGTGTGGACAATGAGCAGTTCTTC
d_call: NA; clone_size: NA; j_call: TRBJ2-5; v_call: TRBV3-1; cdr3_aa: CASSGGTVMFETQYF; cdr3_nt: TGTGCCAGCAGCGGTGGGACTGTGATGTTCGAGACCCAGTACTTC
d_call: NA; clone_size: NA; j_call: TRBJ2-5; v_call: TRBV5-1; cdr3_aa: CASSYAVETQYF; cdr3_nt: TGCGCCAGCAGCTACGCTGTAGAGACCCAGTACTTC
d_call: NA; clone_size: few; j_call: TRBJ2-2; v_call: TRBV9; cdr3_aa: CASSVDFRTGELFF; cdr3_nt: TGTGCCAGCAGCGTAGATTTTCGAACCGGGGAGCTGTTTTTT
d_call: TRBD1; clone_size: NA; j_call: TRBJ1-5; v_call: TRBV4-3; cdr3_aa: CASSQIGGDQPQHF; cdr3_nt: TGCGCCAGCAGCCAGATAGGGGGCGATCAGCCCCAGCATTTT
d_call: TRBD2; clone_size: NA; j_call: TRBJ2-3; v_call: TRBV6-6; cdr3_aa: CASSYSSGGDTQYF; cdr3_nt: TGTGCCAGCAGTTACTCTAGCGGGGGGGATACGCAGTATTTT
d_call: TRBD1; clone_size: NA; j_call: TRBJ1-4; v_call: TRBV12-3/TRBV12-4; cdr3_aa: CASSRYRGANEKLFF; cdr3_nt: TGTGCCAGCAGCCGGTACAGGGGTGCTAATGAAAAACTGTTTTTT
d_call: NA; clone_size: NA; j_call: TRBJ2-3; v_call: TRBV24-1; cdr3_aa: CATSASVGLRTDTQYF; cdr3_nt: TGTGCCACCAGTGCCTCAGTGGGGCTACGCACAGATACGCAGTATTTT
d_call: NA; clone_size: few; j_call: TRBJ2-1; v_call: TRBV24-1; cdr3_aa: CATSDPPRDEQFF; cdr3_nt: TGTGCCACCAGTGATCCACCCCGGGATGAGCAGTTCTTC
d_call: NA; clone_size: NA; j_call: TRBJ1-2; v_call: TRBV5-6; cdr3_aa: CASSLPGIYGYTF; cdr3_nt: TGTGCCAGCAGCTTGCCCGGGATCTATGGCTACACCTTC
d_call: NA; clone_size: few; j_call: TRBJ1-1; v_call: TRBV5-1; cdr3_aa: CASSLTGTGSQAFF; cdr3_nt: TGCGCCAGCAGCTTGACCGGTACAGGGTCTCAAGCTTTCTTT
d_call: NA; clone_size: NA; j_call: TRBJ2-4; v_call: TRBV5-4; cdr3_aa: CASSLSGGAAKNIQYF; cdr3_nt: TGTGCCAGCAGCTTAAGCGGCGGAGCAGCCAAAAACATTCAGTACTTC
d_call: NA; clone_size: many; j_call: TRBJ1-1; v_call: TRBV6-5; cdr3_aa: CASSTVNTEAFF; cdr3_nt: TGTGCCAGCAGTACAGTGAACACTGAAGCTTTCTTT
d_call: TRBD1; clone_size: NA; j_call: TRBJ1-2; v_call: TRBV5-1; cdr3_aa: CASSLEGQGDYGYTF; cdr3_nt: TGCGCCAGCAGCTTGGAAGGACAGGGAGACTATGGCTACACCTTC
d_call: NA; clone_size: NA; j_call: TRBJ1-2; v_call: TRBV12-3/TRBV12-4; cdr3_aa: CASSLGRVANYGYTF; cdr3_nt: TGTGCCAGCAGTTTAGGAAGGGTAGCTAACTATGGCTACACCTTC
d_call: TRBD1; clone_size: NA; j_call: TRBJ1-4; v_call: TRBV6-1; cdr3_aa: CASSRTGLGEKLFF; cdr3_nt: TGTGCCAGCAGCCGGACAGGCCTGGGTGAAAAACTGTTTTTT
d_call: NA; clone_size: once; j_call: TRBJ1-1; v_call: TRBV6-6; cdr3_aa: CASSYEIYTEAFF; cdr3_nt: TGTGCCAGCAGTTATGAGATTTACACTGAAGCTTTCTTT
d_call: NA; clone_size: NA; j_call: TRBJ2-7; v_call: TRBV6-5; cdr3_aa: CASSYSPAGLYEQYF; cdr3_nt: TGTGCCAGCAGTTACTCGCCCGCGGGGCTCTACGAGCAGTACTTC
d_call: NA; clone_size: NA; j_call: TRBJ1-5; v_call: TRBV19; cdr3_aa: CASSARGGVNQPQHF; cdr3_nt: TGTGCCAGTAGTGCAAGGGGAGGGGTGAATCAGCCCCAGCATTTT
d_call: NA; clone_size: few; j_call: TRBJ2-7; v_call: TRBV4-2; cdr3_aa: CASSRDMGSSYEQYF; cdr3_nt: TGTGCCAGCAGCCGAGACATGGGGAGCTCCTACGAGCAGTACTTC
d_call: NA; clone_size: few; j_call: TRBJ1-1; v_call: TRBV5-1; cdr3_aa: CASSLGQNEAFF; cdr3_nt: TGCGCCAGCAGCTTGGGACAGAATGAAGCTTTCTTT
d_call: NA; clone_size: NA; j_call: TRBJ2-4; v_call: TRBV20-1; cdr3_aa: CSATVPGTNIQYF; cdr3_nt: TGCAGTGCTACCGTCCCGGGGACGAACATTCAGTACTTC
d_call: NA; clone_size: NA; j_call: TRBJ2-2; v_call: TRBV5-1; cdr3_aa: CASSLEDSSGELFF; cdr3_nt: TGCGCCAGCAGCTTGGAGGACAGCTCGGGGGAGCTGTTTTTT
d_call: NA; clone_size: few; j_call: TRBJ2-3; v_call: TRBV20-1; cdr3_aa: CSAREAGRGDTQYF; cdr3_nt: TGCAGTGCTAGAGAGGCAGGGCGAGGAGATACGCAGTATTTT